The 14 T cell receptor beta chains below were found in one sample sequenced in a study of cytomegalovirus exposure and HLA in healthy donors. The PCR contained 60 Vbeta and 13 Jbeta primers. Sequencing was performed with immunoSEQ multiplex PCR; in TCRdb, only in-frame clones are kept and a portion is missing. Its clone listing holds approximately 70,000 clones. Sequenced: PBMCs. The receptors derive from a woman aged 25 to 39 in good health and CMV-seronegative.

The CDR3 here is CASRRVWNTGELFF. The CDR3 DNA reads as TGTGCCAGCAGGAGGGTTTGGAACACCGGGGAGCTGTTTTTT. The chain has TRBV6-5 and TRBJ2-2; tentative D call: TRBD2 (5 bases). V lost 6 bases to trimming and J lost 1 base, with 9 bases between them. Germline CDR1 MNHEY, CDR2 SVGAGI. There are 14 residues in the CDR3.

The chain couples TRBV6-6 to TRBJ1-4; 8 bases are shared with TRBD1. From germline, CDR1 is MNHNY and CDR2 SVGAGI (reference sequence). V lost 6 bases and J lost 5; bases outside the gene matches: 2. The CDR3 consists of 13 residues. This CDR3 reads CASRDRVNEKLFF. The CDR3 DNA follows: TGTGCCAGCAGGGACAGGGTAAATGAAAAACTGTTTTTT.

The V and J genes are TRBV29-1 and TRBJ2-1; the D is unclear. This CDR3 comprises 12 residues. Germline CDR1 is SQVTM and CDR2 is ANQGSEA. With 7 bases removed from V and 5 bases from J, the gap between germline ends came to 12 bases. In DNA form, the CDR3 reads TGCAGCGCCACACCCACCCACAATGAGCAGTTCTTC. This codes for CSATPTHNEQFF.

V gene TRBV7-9 combines with J gene TRBJ2-3; possible D gene TRBD2, 6 bases. The CDR3 extends over 15 amino acids. Germline V gives CDR1 SEHNR, CDR2 FQNEAQ (reference sequence). The ends were cut back, 3 bases at V and 3 bases at J, with 13 bases in the middle. In DNA, the CDR3 is TGTGCCAGCAGCTTTGGGACTGGCGGAACAGATACGCAGTATTTT. Translation: CASSFGTGGTDTQYF. The variable domain in full, with the rest retrieved from reference TRBV7-9 and TRBJ2-3, is DTGVSQNPRHKITKRGQNVTFRCDPISEHNRLYWYRQTLGQGPEFLTYFQNEAQLEKSRLLSDRFSAERPKGSFSTLEIQRTEQGDSAMYLCASSFGTGGTDTQYFGPGTRLTVL.

V and J are TRBV30 and TRBJ2-2; D is possibly TRBD1 (6 bases). There are 15 residues in the CDR3. The germline V gene has CDR1 GTSNPN and CDR2 SVGIG (reference sequence). V was pared by 3 bases and J by 1 base, with 12 bases between. In DNA, the CDR3 is TGTGCCTGGAGAGTGGGGGCTAAGAACACCGGGGAGCTGTTTTTT. Amino acids: CAWRVGAKNTGELFF.

CDR3 nucleotide sequence: TGTGCCTGGAGTCTCGGGACAGGGGGCAAATCTGGGGCCAACGTCCTGACTTTC. This gives the protein CAWSLGTGGKSGANVLTF. The V gene is TRBV30, the J gene TRBJ2-6, with 12 bases lining up with TRBD1. The CDR3 extends over 18 amino acids. Germline V gene data show CDR1 as GTSNPN and CDR2 as SVGIG (reference sequence). Unmatched junction bases numbered 6, after V lost 2 bases and J lost 1 base.

The V call is TRBV18, the J call TRBJ1-2, with D unresolved. The germline gives CDR1 KGHSH, CDR2 LQKENI. The CDR3 totals 14 residues. The V and J ends lost 0 bases and 8 bases respectively, with 13 bases between them. CDR3 region: CASSPPSRIEGYTF. The CDR3, as DNA: TGTGCCAGCTCACCACCGAGCAGGATTGAGGGCTACACCTTC.

The chain carries TRBV4-1 and TRBJ2-7, with D possibly being TRBD1 (6 bases). Germline V gene sequence: CDR1 MGHRA, CDR2 YSYEKL. V was cut by 2 bases and J by 2 bases, with 13 bases left in between. This CDR3 has 15 residues. The CDR3, as DNA: TGCGCCAGCAGCCAATCCGGCGGACAGCCCTACGAGCAGTACTTC. This encodes CASSQSGGQPYEQYF.

This chain links TRBV30 with TRBJ2-2; TRBD1 agrees at 11 bases. V shed 8 bases and J 0 bases; nucleotides not matched to a gene: 17. Germline V gene data show CDR1 as GTSNPN and CDR2 as SVGIG (reference sequence). The CDR3 has 19 residues. The CDR3 sequence is CARAWDRGAKKANTGELFF. CDR3 coding DNA: TGTGCCCGAGCCTGGGACAGGGGGGCCAAGAAAGCGAACACCGGGGAGCTGTTTTTT.

The chain couples TRBV7-6 to TRBJ2-7, with TRBD2 identical over 8 bases. V gave up 5 bases and J gave up 1 base; unmatched junction bases: 7. Germline loops: CDR1 SGHVS, CDR2 FNYEAQ. The CDR3 runs 15 residues. The DNA for the CDR3 is TGTGCCAGCAGCCTAATGAGCGGGGGTTCCTACGAGCAGTACTTC. It encodes CASSLMSGGSYEQYF.

The chain carries TRBV6-6 and TRBJ2-2, with no clear D. V shed 0 bases and J shed 5 bases, with 7 bases lying between them. This CDR3 has 14 residues. Germline CDR1 MNHNY, CDR2 SVGAGI (reference sequence). The CDR3 region is CASSYSIQTGELFF. Written as DNA, the CDR3 is TGTGCCAGCAGTTACTCGATTCAGACCGGGGAGCTGTTTTTT.

The V call is TRBV5-1, the J call TRBJ2-2, with D uncertain. V shed 5 bases and J shed 1 base, with 15 bases lying between them. From germline, CDR1 is SGHRS and CDR2 YFSETQ. The CDR3 contains 16 residues. The CDR3 is CASSRVGFLNTGELFF. CDR3 DNA sequence: TGCGCCAGCAGTCGGGTCGGATTCTTGAACACCGGGGAGCTGTTTTTT.

The V call is TRBV7-9, the J call TRBJ2-1; TRBD2 matches at 7 bases. CDR3 size: 17 residues. V shed 1 base and J 2 bases; nucleotides not matched to a gene: 8. Germline V CDR1 and CDR2: SEHNR, FQNEAQ (reference sequence). CDR3 nucleotides: TGTGCCAGCAGCTTAGAGGGCTGGGGACTAACCTACAATGAGCAGTTCTTC. Translation gives CASSLEGWGLTYNEQFF.

This chain links TRBV5-6 with TRBJ1-5; D remains ambiguous. Trimming took off 2 bases at V and 0 bases at J, with 6 bases between the two ends. Germline V gene data show CDR1 as SGHDT and CDR2 as YYEEEE. The CDR3 runs to 14 residues. CDR3 in amino acids: CASSFGSSNQPQHF. The CDR3 DNA follows: TGTGCCAGCAGCTTTGGCAGTAGCAATCAGCCCCAGCATTTT. The full variable domain, rest sourced from reference TRBV5-6 and TRBJ1-5, is DAGVTQSPTHLIKTRGQQVTLRCSPKSGHDTVSWYQQALGQGPQFIFQYYEEEERQRGNFPDRFSGHQFPNYSSELNVNALLLGDSALYLCASSFGSSNQPQHFGDGTRLSIL.